The rows below give T cell receptor beta chains drawn from one sample of a study of T cell responses to AZD1222 COVID-19 vaccine. Profiling relied on immunoSEQ multiplex PCR, and the TCRdb table lists in-frame clones only, not all of them. The sample lists roughly 70,000 clones, about four fifths occurring once. Sequencing was performed on peripheral blood, taken 28 days after the second AZD1222 dose. The receptors were gathered from an adult who received the AZD1222 COVID-19 vaccine. The CDR3 runs from the conserved cysteine through the conserved F or W. The D gene is left open where the match is weak. Size tells how often a clone was seen (once, few, many) or the class of an expanded clone, and some rows leave it out.

>TRBV18|.|16|.|TRBJ2-3
TGTGCCAGCTCGCTCCCCGGGCCAGGACCCCCGGATACGCAGTATTTT
CASSLPGPGPPDTQYF
>TRBV5-1|TRBD1|16|few|TRBJ1-2
TGCGCCAGCAGCGGCGAGACAGGGGGCGCAGGCTATGGCTACACCTTC
CASSGETGGAGYGYTF
>TRBV15|.|13|.|TRBJ1-6
TGTGCCACCAGCAGAGTTCAGAGTTCACCCCTCCACTTT
CATSRVQSSPLHF
>TRBV6-5|TRBD1|15|.|TRBJ1-4
TGTGCCAGCAGACCCGGACAGGGCCGGAATGAAAAACTGTTTTTT
CASRPGQGRNEKLFF
>TRBV19|.|17|.|TRBJ1-5
TGTGCCAGTAGTATATTGGGGGTGGGGAGGGGCAATCAGCCCCAGCATTTT
CASSILGVGRGNQPQHF
>TRBV28|.|11|.|TRBJ2-7
TGTGCCAGCAGCTGGTTTGGCGAGCAGTACTTC
CASSWFGEQYF
>TRBV29-1|TRBD2|15|few|TRBJ2-1
TGCAGCGTTGAGAAGCGGGGGGGCCATGGCAATGAGCAGTTCTTC
CSVEKRGGHGNEQFF
>TRBV12-5|TRBD2|12|.|TRBJ2-7
TGTGCTAGTGGCTCTTCGGGGGGAGAGCAGTACTTC
CASGSSGGEQYF
>TRBV28|.|12|.|TRBJ1-1
TGTGCCAGCACTTTTCAACTGTCCGAAGCTTTCTTT
CASTFQLSEAFF
>TRBV9|TRBD1|15|.|TRBJ1-6
TGTGCCAGCAGCAGACAGGGGGGCATTAATTCACCCCTCCACTTT
CASSRQGGINSPLHF
>TRBV11-3|.|13|.|TRBJ2-7
TGTGCCAGCAGCTTAGGGGGCTCCTACGAGCAGTACTTC
CASSLGGSYEQYF
>TRBV10-3|.|16|.|TRBJ1-2
TGTGCCATCAGTGAGTCGGGTAGTGGGGCCGGTAATGGCTACACCTTC
CAISESGSGAGNGYTF
>TRBV5-4|TRBD2|15|.|TRBJ2-7
TGTGCCAGCAGCGTCCGGGGGGGAATGACCTACGAGCAGTACTTC
CASSVRGGMTYEQYF